This TCR beta chain was captured by sequencing in a study of CD8+ T cells in alopecia areata. RNA extraction and reverse transcription yielded cDNA as sequencing template. Assay: immunoSEQ multiplex PCR; the TCRdb copy retains only in-frame clones and omits some. Among around 34,000 clones listed, approximately 58% were seen once. General study results and limits: More clonal than normal scalp was lesional scalp, particularly alopecia totalis/universalis. Normal-skin resident alphabeta T cells also appear among scalp sample sequences.

By its share, this clone is medium-sized. Antigen specificity is unknown. The sample taken for sequencing was NKG2D-high CD8+ T cells sorted from blood. The receptor was derived from a human donor with alopecia areata.

As DNA, the CDR3 is TGTGCCAGCAGCTTGAGGACGGATGGCTACACCTTC. Translation gives CASSLRTDGYTF. The V call is TRBV9, the J call TRBJ1-2, with D unresolved. V was clipped by 4 bases and J by 6 bases, with 10 bases between them. This CDR3 contains 12 residues. Per germline, CDR1 SGDLS and CDR2 YYNGEE.